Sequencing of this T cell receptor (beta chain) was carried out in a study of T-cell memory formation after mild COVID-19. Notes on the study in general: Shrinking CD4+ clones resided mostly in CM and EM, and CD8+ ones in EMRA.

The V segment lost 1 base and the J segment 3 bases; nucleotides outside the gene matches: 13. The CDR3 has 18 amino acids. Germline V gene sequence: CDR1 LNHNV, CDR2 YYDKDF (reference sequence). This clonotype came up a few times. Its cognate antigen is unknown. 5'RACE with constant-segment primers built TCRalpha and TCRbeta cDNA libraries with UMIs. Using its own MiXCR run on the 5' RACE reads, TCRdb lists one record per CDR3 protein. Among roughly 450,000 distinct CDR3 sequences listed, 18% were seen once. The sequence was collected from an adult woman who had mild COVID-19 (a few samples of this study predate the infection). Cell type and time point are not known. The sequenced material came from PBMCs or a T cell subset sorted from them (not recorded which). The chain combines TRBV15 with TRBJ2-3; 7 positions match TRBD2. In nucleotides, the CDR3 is TGTGCCACCAGCAGAGTCCTAGCGGCTTACCGAGGGACAGATACGCAGTATTTT. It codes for CATSRVLAAYRGTDTQYF.